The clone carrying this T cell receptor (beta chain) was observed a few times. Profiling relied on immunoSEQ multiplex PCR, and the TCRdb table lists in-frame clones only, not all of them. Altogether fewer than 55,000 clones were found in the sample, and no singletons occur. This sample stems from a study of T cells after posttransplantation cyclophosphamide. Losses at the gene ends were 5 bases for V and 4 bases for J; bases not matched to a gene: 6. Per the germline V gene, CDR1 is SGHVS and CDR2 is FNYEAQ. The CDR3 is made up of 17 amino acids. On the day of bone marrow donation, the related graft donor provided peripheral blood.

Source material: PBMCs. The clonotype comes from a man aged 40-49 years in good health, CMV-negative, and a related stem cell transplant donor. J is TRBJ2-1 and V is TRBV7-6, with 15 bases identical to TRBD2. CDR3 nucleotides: TGTGCCAGCAGCCAAAGGACTAGCGGGGGGGCATACAATGAGCAGTTCTTC. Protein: CASSQRTSGGAYNEQFF. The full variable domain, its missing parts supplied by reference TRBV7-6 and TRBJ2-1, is GAGVSQSPRYKVTKRGQDVALRCDPISGHVSLYWYRQALGQGPEFLTYFNYEAQQDKSGLPNDRFSAERPEGSISTLTIQRTEQRDSAMYRCASSQRTSGGAYNEQFFGPGTRLTVL.